The 5 T cell receptor beta chains below all came from one sample that was sequenced in a study of cytomegalovirus exposure and HLA in healthy donors. This PCR relied on a set of 60 Vbeta primers and 13 Jbeta primers. TCRdb's table, derived via immunoSEQ multiplex PCR, lists solely in-frame clones and lacks some. The sample yields 130,000 to 150,000 clones, 70% to 80% seen once. The specimen was PBMCs. All receptors come from a man aged 18 to 30 in good health and CMV-seronegative.

The CDR3 region has the DNA TGCGCCAGCAGCCAATGGACGGGCGGGGGGGCGAGCTATGGCTACACCTTC. This gives the protein CASSQWTGGGASYGYTF. V is TRBV4-1 and J is TRBJ1-2; D may be TRBD1 (6 bases). The germline gives CDR1 MGHRA, CDR2 YSYEKL. CDR3 length equals 17 residues. V was cut by 2 bases and J by 4 bases, with 20 bases left in between.

V and J are TRBV27 and TRBJ1-6, with 8 bases aligning to TRBD1. The V and J ends lost 9 bases and 2 bases, in that order; junction bases with no gene match: 6. The CDR3 consists of 15 residues. Germline values: CDR1 MNHEY, CDR2 SMNVEV (reference sequence). The CDR3 DNA sequence: TGTGCCAGGAGAGACAGGGGCCCCTATAATTCACCCCTCCACTTT. Its protein product is CARRDRGPYNSPLHF.

The CDR3 here is CARLRGQGGNYGYTF. As DNA, the CDR3 is TGTGCCAGGCTTAGAGGACAGGGGGGTAACTATGGCTACACCTTC. The chain joins TRBV9 to TRBJ1-2, with 10 bases matching TRBD1. The CDR3 sequence is 15 residues long. Germline-derived CDR1 and CDR2 are SGDLS and YYNGEE. With 8 bases clipped from V and 1 base from J, the junction kept 8 bases outside the gene matches. Combining the CDR3 with reference TRBV9 and TRBJ1-2 gives the whole variable domain DSGVTQTPKHLITATGQRVTLRCSPRSGDLSVYWYQQSLDQGLQFLIQYYNGEERAKGNILERFSAQQFPDLHSELNLSSLELGDSALYFCARLRGQGGNYGYTFGSGTRLTVV.

V and J are TRBV5-8 and TRBJ1-1; D might be TRBD1 (5 bases). V was cut by 0 bases and J by 4 bases, with 10 bases left in between. This CDR3 comprises 14 residues. Germline V gives CDR1 SGHTS, CDR2 YDEGEE. This CDR3 is CASSLVSGGTEAFF. CDR3 in DNA: TGTGCCAGCAGCTTGGTCTCGGGGGGCACTGAAGCTTTCTTT.

In its sample, this clone was seen once. The chain is built from TRBV29-1 and TRBJ2-3, with 8 bases fitting TRBD2. Germline-derived CDR1 and CDR2 are SQVTM and ANQGSEA. The CDR3 covers 13 residues. After removal of 7 bases from V and 6 bases from J, the junction contained 9 bases not matched to a gene. As DNA, the CDR3 is TGCAGCGAGAGACGGGGGGGCCGGGATACGCAGTATTTT. Translating it yields CSERRGGRDTQYF.